This TCR beta chain is drawn from a study of blood T cell repertoires in COVID-19. For the study at large: Samples representing acute and convalescent COVID-19 were sourced from the United States, Italy and Spain. In each case, the material was cDNA or gDNA derived from T cells, B-cell-depleted T cells, or PBMCs.

The protocol was immunoSEQ multiplex PCR, while the TCRdb copy is restricted to in-frame clones and leaves out a portion. The sample has 180,000 or so clones; 81% are singletons. Patients from Seattle were sampled longitudinally, starting during active infection. CDR3 length equals 14 residues. From germline, CDR1 is SGHVS and CDR2 FNYEAQ. The ends were cut back, 1 base at V and 5 bases at J, with 8 bases in the middle. The sequence was collected from a woman aged 40-49 years with COVID-19, enrolled during active disease. Material: peripheral blood. The V call is TRBV7-6, the J call TRBJ2-2, with a possible D match to TRBD2 (5 bases). CDR3: CASSLGSGTGELFF. The CDR3 coding sequence is TGTGCCAGCAGCTTAGGGTCGGGGACCGGGGAGCTGTTTTTT.